These 7 T cell receptor beta chains were sequenced from one sample in a study of blood T cell repertoires in COVID-19. The table came from immunoSEQ multiplex PCR; TCRdb's copy has only in-frame clones and leaves some out. The sample includes 97,000 or so clones, 65% to 90% seen only once; the top ten take roughly 11%. The sample comprised peripheral blood. The source is a man in his sixties or seventies with active or convalescent COVID-19.

The chain employs TRBV5-1 and TRBJ2-7; tentatively, D is TRBD2 (7 bases). The germline gives CDR1 SGHRS, CDR2 YFSETQ. The V end was cut by 2 bases, the J end by 5 bases, with 11 bases between. CDR3 size: 13 residues. CDR3: CASSFGGRNEQYF. CDR3 nucleotide sequence: TGCGCCAGCAGCTTCGGGGGGCGGAACGAGCAGTACTTC.

The chain uses TRBV15 and TRBJ2-3; TRBD2 matches 8 bases. In germline, CDR1 is LNHNV, CDR2 YYDKDF (reference sequence). The V and J ends lost 0 bases and 2 bases, in that order; junction bases with no gene match: 4. The length of the CDR3 is 16 residues. The CDR3 bases are TGTGCCACCAGCAGAGATCGGGGGGGGGCCACAGATACGCAGTATTTT. It encodes CATSRDRGGATDTQYF.

The chain joins TRBV5-1 to TRBJ2-3; a weak D match, TRBD1 (5 bases). Trimming removed 0 bases at V and 3 bases at J, with 11 bases between. This CDR3 is 15 amino acids long. Looked up from germline, CDR1 is SGHRS and CDR2 is YFSETQ. For the CDR3, the DNA is TGCGCCAGCAGCTTGGAGGGGATCGAGACAGATACGCAGTATTTT. Its protein is CASSLEGIETDTQYF.

The V gene is TRBV5-8, the J gene TRBJ2-7; 7 positions agree with TRBD2. Germline loops: CDR1 SGHTS, CDR2 YDEGEE. V dropped 1 base and J dropped 4; count of bases not matched to a gene: 5. This CDR3 has 14 amino acids. CDR3 DNA sequence: TGTGCCAGCAGCTTGTACGGGGGGAATTACGAGCAGTACTTC. Its translation: CASSLYGGNYEQYF.

This clone was picked up one time. This rearrangement joins TRBV15 to TRBJ1-1, with D hard to call. Germline V gives CDR1 LNHNV, CDR2 YYDKDF (reference sequence). Between the trimmed V and J ends, which lost 4 bases and 1 base, there was a span of 10 bases. CDR3 length equals 14 residues. This chain's CDR3 is CATSITRTNTEAFF. In nucleotides, the CDR3 is TGTGCCACCAGCATAACTAGAACGAACACTGAAGCTTTCTTT.

This clone is labeled medium-sized. The V gene is TRBV12-3 or TRBV12-4, the J gene TRBJ1-2; D not certain. This CDR3 has 12 residues. V gave up 5 bases and J gave up 8 bases, with 12 bases separating them. In nucleotides, the CDR3 is TGTGCCAGCAGTCCAGCCGCAGGAGGCTACACCTTC. It codes for CASSPAAGGYTF.

The chain recombines TRBV25-1 with TRBJ2-1; 8 positions match TRBD2. J lost 9 bases, V lost 2 bases, and 12 bases had no gene match. In germline, CDR1 is MGHDK, CDR2 SYGVNS. The CDR3 consists of 16 residues. The CDR3 region is CASSESRVGGAIEQFF. CDR3 DNA sequence: TGTGCCAGCAGTGAAAGCAGGGTCGGGGGGGCCATTGAGCAGTTCTTC.